One sample yielded the 9 T cell receptor beta chains listed below, sequenced in a study of blood T cell repertoires in COVID-19. Clones were read by immunoSEQ multiplex PCR, and TCRdb kept only the in-frame ones, dropping some. The repertoire consists of 200,000 to 300,000 clones, with 80% to 85% occurring once and the leading ten covering 3% to 4%. The sample comprised peripheral blood. The receptors shown here come from a woman under 30 with acute or convalescent COVID-19.

This clone was detected only a few times. CDR3 DNA sequence: TGTGCCAGCTCACCACCGGCTTTTGGAAACACCATATATTTT. This gives the protein CASSPPAFGNTIYF. The chain uses TRBV18 and TRBJ1-3; the D is unclear. Trimming took 0 bases from V and 3 from J, leaving 6 bases between them. CDR3 length: 14 amino acids. Per the germline V gene, CDR1 is KGHSH and CDR2 is LQKENI.

J is TRBJ1-5 and V is TRBV4-3; tentative D call: TRBD1 (6 bases). CDR3 size: 18 residues. Trimming removed 0 bases from V and 3 bases from J, with 18 bases in between. Germline lookup yields CDR1 LGHNA and CDR2 YSLEER. CDR3 sequence reads: CASSQDVYLGQNNQPQHF. The CDR3 region has the DNA TGCGCCAGCAGCCAAGATGTTTATCTAGGACAGAACAATCAGCCCCAGCATTTT.

The rearrangement uses TRBV28 and TRBJ1-1; D might be TRBD1 (6 bases). CDR3 length: 12 residues. Trimming stripped 8 bases from V and 3 bases from J, with 10 bases between. Germline CDR1 MDHEN, CDR2 SYDVKM. In nucleotides, the CDR3 is TGTGCCAGCGTTCGGACAGACACTGAAGCTTTCTTT. Its translation: CASVRTDTEAFF. Full variable domain (remainder filled in from reference TRBV28 and TRBJ1-1): DVKVTQSSRYLVKRTGEKVFLECVQDMDHENMFWYRQDPGLGLRLIYFSYDVKMKEKGDIPEGYSVSREKKERFSLILESASTNQTSMYLCASVRTDTEAFFGQGTRLTVV.

In regard to this clone: The sample carries other DNA sequences with the same CDR3. The chain uses TRBV6-5 and TRBJ2-7, with 11 nucleotides matching TRBD2. Germline V lookup: CDR1 MNHEY, CDR2 SVGAGI. V shed 6 bases and J 1 base; nucleotides not matched to a gene: 5. The CDR3 sequence is 15 residues long. This CDR3 reads CASRSGLAGSYEQYF. Written as DNA, the CDR3 is TGTGCCAGCAGGTCAGGACTAGCGGGTTCCTACGAGCAGTACTTC.

As regards this clone: Compared with germline, one end of the junction differs, possibly owing to a read error. The chain couples TRBV7-8 to TRBJ2-5; 8 nucleotides agree with TRBD1. The CDR3 sequence is 17 residues long. Per germline, CDR1 SGHVS and CDR2 FQNEAQ. CDR3 protein: CASSLVGQGVMEETQYF. The CDR3 coding sequence is TGTGCCAGCAGTTTAGTTGGACAGGGAGTTATGGAAGAGACCCAGTACTTC.

The chain recombines TRBV27 with TRBJ2-1; 7 nucleotides agree with TRBD1. Losses at the gene ends were 2 bases for V and 3 bases for J; bases not matched to a gene: 4. The CDR3 runs to 15 residues. CDR1 is MNHEY, CDR2 SMNVEV, per germline (reference sequence). In nucleotides, the CDR3 is TGTGCCAGCAGTTTACGAGGGGGCAGCTACAATGAGCAGTTCTTC. Its protein product is CASSLRGGSYNEQFF.

This clone was picked up a small number of times. The V gene is TRBV6-5, the J gene TRBJ1-5, with D perhaps TRBD1 (5 bases). This CDR3 has 15 amino acids. Trimming took off 2 bases at V and 2 bases at J, with 10 bases between the two ends. From germline, CDR1 is MNHEY and CDR2 SVGAGI. The CDR3 DNA reads as TGTGCCAGCAGTTACGGCAGGGTCGGCAATCAGCCCCAGCATTTT. Its translation: CASSYGRVGNQPQHF.

This chain links TRBV27 with TRBJ1-6; TRBD1 aligns across 10 bases. Germline CDR1 is MNHEY and CDR2 is SMNVEV (reference sequence). The trim removed 5 bases at V and 7 bases at J, leaving 5 bases unmatched. There are 15 residues in the CDR3. The CDR3 DNA reads as TGTGCCAGCAGTAACCGACAGGGGGCGAATTCACCCCTCCACTTT. Amino acid sequence: CASSNRQGANSPLHF.

V usage is TRBV5-6 and J usage is TRBJ1-1; 8 nucleotides match TRBD1. Trimming took 2 bases from V and 4 from J; bases not matched to a gene: 10. The CDR3 runs 16 residues. Per germline, CDR1 SGHDT and CDR2 YYEEEE. The CDR3 protein is CASSFFSGGGGTEAFF. DNA of the CDR3: TGTGCCAGCAGCTTTTTTTCAGGGGGCGGAGGCACTGAAGCTTTCTTT. Complete variable domain (other parts from reference TRBV5-6 and TRBJ1-1): DAGVTQSPTHLIKTRGQQVTLRCSPKSGHDTVSWYQQALGQGPQFIFQYYEEEERQRGNFPDRFSGHQFPNYSSELNVNALLLGDSALYLCASSFFSGGGGTEAFFGQGTRLTVV.